Given below is one TCR beta chain in context. These data are taken from a study of control samples from healthy donors and cancer patients. Assay used: immunoSEQ multiplex PCR; TCRdb lists only in-frame clones, some missing. The profile shows some 20,000 clones, 88% of them singletons. Germline-derived CDR1 and CDR2 are SGHRS and YFSETQ. V was trimmed by 0 bases and J by 5 bases, leaving 9 bases between them. This CDR3 has 13 amino acids. The sequencing input was PBMCs. V gene TRBV5-1 combines with J gene TRBJ2-7; TRBD1 might be the D (5 bases). This TCR came from a woman aged 60 to 75 with head and neck cancer. CDR3 DNA sequence: TGCGCCAGCAGCTTGGTTCCAGGGAACGAGCAGTACTTC. Its protein is CASSLVPGNEQYF.